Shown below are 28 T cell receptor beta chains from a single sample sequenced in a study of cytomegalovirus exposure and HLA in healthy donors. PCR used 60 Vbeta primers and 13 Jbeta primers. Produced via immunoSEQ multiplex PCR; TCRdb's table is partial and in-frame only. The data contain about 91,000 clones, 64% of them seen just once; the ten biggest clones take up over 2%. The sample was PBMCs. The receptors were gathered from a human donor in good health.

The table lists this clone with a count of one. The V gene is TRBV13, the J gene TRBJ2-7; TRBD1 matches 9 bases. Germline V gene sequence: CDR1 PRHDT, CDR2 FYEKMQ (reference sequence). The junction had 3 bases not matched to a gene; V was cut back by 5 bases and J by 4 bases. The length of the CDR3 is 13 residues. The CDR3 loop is CASSRDRVYEQYF. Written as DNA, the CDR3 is TGTGCCAGCAGCCGGGACAGGGTGTACGAGCAGTACTTC.

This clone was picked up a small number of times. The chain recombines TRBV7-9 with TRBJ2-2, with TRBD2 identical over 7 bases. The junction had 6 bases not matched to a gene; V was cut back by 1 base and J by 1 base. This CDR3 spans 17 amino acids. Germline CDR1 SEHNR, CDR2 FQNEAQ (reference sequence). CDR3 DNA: TGTGCCAGCAGCTTAGGACTACTAGCGCGGAACACCGGGGAGCTGTTTTTT. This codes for CASSLGLLARNTGELFF.

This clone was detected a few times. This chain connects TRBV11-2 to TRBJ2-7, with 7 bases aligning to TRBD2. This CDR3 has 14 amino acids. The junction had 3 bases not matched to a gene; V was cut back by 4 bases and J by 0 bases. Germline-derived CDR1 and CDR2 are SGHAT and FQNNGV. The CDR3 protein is CASSYWGGSYEQYF. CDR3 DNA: TGTGCCAGCAGCTATTGGGGGGGCTCCTACGAGCAGTACTTC.

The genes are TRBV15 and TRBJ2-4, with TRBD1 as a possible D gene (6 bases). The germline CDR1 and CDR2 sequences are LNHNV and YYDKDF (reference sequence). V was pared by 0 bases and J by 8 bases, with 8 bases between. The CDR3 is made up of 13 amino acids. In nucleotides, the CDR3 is TGTGCCACCAGCAGAGATCAGGGGTACATTCAGTACTTC. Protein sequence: CATSRDQGYIQYF.

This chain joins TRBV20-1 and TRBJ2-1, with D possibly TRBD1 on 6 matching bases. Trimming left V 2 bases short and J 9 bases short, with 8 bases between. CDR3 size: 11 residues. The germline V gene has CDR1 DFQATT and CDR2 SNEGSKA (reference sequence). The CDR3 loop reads CSARQGSEQFF. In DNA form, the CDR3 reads TGCAGTGCTAGACAGGGGAGTGAGCAGTTCTTC.

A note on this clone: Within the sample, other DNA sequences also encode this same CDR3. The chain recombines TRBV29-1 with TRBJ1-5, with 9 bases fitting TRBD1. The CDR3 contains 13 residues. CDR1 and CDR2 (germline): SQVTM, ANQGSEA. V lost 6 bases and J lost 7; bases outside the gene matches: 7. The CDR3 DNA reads TGCAGCGTCGGACAGGGGAGGAACCAGCCCCAGCATTTT. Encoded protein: CSVGQGRNQPQHF.

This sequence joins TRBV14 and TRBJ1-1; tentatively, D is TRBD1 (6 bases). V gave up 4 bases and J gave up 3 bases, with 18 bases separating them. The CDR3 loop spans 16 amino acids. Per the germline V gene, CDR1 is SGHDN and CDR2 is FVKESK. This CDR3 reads CASSPWRGAGDTEAFF. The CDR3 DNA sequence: TGTGCCAGCAGCCCATGGCGGGGGGCGGGCGACACTGAAGCTTTCTTT. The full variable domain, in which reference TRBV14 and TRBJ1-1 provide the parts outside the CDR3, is EAGVTQFPSHSVIEKGQTVTLRCDPISGHDNLYWYRRVMGKEIKFLLHFVKESKQDESGMPNNRFLAERTGGTYSTLKVQPAELEDSGVYFCASSPWRGAGDTEAFFGQGTRLTVV.

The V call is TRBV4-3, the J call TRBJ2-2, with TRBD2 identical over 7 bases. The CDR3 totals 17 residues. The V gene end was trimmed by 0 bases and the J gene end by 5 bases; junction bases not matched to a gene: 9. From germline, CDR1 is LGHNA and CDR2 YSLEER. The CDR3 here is CASSQDSGLGGTGELFF. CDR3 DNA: TGCGCCAGCAGCCAAGATTCGGGTCTCGGGGGGACCGGGGAGCTGTTTTTT.

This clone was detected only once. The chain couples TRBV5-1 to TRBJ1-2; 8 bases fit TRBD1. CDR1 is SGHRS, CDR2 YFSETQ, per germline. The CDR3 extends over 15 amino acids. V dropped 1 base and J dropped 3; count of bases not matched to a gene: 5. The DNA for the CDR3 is TGCGCCAGCAGCTTGTCAACAGGGGGACACTATGGCTACACCTTC. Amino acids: CASSLSTGGHYGYTF.

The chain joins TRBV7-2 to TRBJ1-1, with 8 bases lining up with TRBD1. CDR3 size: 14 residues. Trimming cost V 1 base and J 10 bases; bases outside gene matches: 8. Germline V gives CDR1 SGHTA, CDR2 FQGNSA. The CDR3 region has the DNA TGTGCCAGCAGCTTAGAGGCAGGGGGCCGGGTAGCTTTCTTT. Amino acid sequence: CASSLEAGGRVAFF. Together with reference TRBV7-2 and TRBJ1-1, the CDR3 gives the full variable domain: GAGVSQSPSNKVTEKGKDVELRCDPISGHTALYWYRQSLGQGLEFLIYFQGNSAPDKSGLPSDRFSAERTGGSVSTLTIQRTQQEDSAVYLCASSLEAGGRVAFFGQGTRLTVV.

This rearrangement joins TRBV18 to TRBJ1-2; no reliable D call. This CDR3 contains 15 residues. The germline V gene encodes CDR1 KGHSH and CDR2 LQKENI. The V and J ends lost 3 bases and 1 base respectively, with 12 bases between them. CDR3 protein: CASSPVAGNNYGYTF. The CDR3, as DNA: TGTGCCAGCTCACCGGTGGCGGGTAATAACTATGGCTACACCTTC. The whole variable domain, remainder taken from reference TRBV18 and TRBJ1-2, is NAGVMQNPRHLVRRRGQEARLRCSPMKGHSHVYWYRQLPEEGLKFMVYLQKENIIDESGMPKERFSAEFPKEGPSILRIQQVVRGDSAAYFCASSPVAGNNYGYTFGSGTRLTVV.

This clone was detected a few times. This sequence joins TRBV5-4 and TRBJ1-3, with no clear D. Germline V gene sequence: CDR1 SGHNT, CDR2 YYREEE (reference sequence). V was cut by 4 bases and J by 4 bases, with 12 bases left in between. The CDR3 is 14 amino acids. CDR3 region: CASSAQGGGNTIYF. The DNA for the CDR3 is TGTGCCAGCAGCGCACAAGGAGGGGGAAACACCATATATTTT.

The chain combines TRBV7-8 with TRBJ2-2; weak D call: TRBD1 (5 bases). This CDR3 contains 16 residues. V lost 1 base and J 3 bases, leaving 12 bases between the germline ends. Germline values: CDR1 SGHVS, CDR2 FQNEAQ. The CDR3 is CASSLVLIGDTGELFF. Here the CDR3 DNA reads TGTGCCAGCAGCTTAGTATTGATAGGGGACACCGGGGAGCTGTTTTTT. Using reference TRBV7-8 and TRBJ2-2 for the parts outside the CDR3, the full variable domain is GAGVSQSPRYKVAKRGQDVALRCDPISGHVSLFWYQQALGQGPEFLTYFQNEAQLDKSGLPSDRFFAERPEGSVSTLKIQRTQQEDSAVYLCASSLVLIGDTGELFFGEGSRLTVL.

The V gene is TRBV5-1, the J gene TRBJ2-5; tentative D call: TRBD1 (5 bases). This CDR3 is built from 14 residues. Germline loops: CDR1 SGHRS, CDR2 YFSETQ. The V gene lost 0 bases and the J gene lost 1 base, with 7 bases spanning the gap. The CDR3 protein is CASSLGQLQETQYF. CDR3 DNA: TGCGCCAGCAGCTTGGGACAGCTCCAAGAGACCCAGTACTTC.

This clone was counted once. The DNA for the CDR3 is TGTGCCAGCAAACTACAGGGGGCGAGGTCACCCCTCCACTTT. Translation gives CASKLQGARSPLHF. This chain joins TRBV6-5 and TRBJ1-6; 9 bases line up with TRBD1. Germline V gives CDR1 MNHEY, CDR2 SVGAGI. V was clipped by 7 bases and J by 10 bases; unmatched bases: 8. CDR3 length: 14 amino acids.

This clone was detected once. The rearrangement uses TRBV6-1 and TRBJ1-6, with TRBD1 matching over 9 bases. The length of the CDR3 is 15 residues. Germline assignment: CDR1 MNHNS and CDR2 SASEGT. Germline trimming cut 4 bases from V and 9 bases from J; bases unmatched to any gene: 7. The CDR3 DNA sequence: TGTGCCAGCAGTGCTACAACAGGGGGCCTTTCACCCCTCCACTTT. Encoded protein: CASSATTGGLSPLHF.

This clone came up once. CDR3 residues: CASSEEGWGYTF. DNA for the CDR3: TGTGCCAGCAGTGAAGAGGGTTGGGGCTACACCTTC. The V gene is TRBV25-1, the J gene TRBJ1-2; D gene uncertain. The germline gives CDR1 MGHDK, CDR2 SYGVNS. The ends were cut back, 2 bases at V and 8 bases at J, with 9 bases in the middle. The CDR3 loop spans 12 amino acids.

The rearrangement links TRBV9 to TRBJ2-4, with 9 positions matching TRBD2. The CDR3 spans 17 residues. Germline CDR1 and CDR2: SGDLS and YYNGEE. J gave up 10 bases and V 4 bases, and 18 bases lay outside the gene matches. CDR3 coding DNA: TGTGCCAGCAGCTTCCGAGTGGGTGAGCGGGGGGACCAGATTCAGTACTTC. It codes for CASSFRVGERGDQIQYF. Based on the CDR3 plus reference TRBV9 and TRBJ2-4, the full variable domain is DSGVTQTPKHLITATGQRVTLRCSPRSGDLSVYWYQQSLDQGLQFLIQYYNGEERAKGNILERFSAQQFPDLHSELNLSSLELGDSALYFCASSFRVGERGDQIQYFGAGTRLSVL.

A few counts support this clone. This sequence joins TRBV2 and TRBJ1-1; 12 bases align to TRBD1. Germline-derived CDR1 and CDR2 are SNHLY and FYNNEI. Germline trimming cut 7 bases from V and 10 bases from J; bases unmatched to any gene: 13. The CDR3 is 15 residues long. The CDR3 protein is CASMSRDRGQSGAFF. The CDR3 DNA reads TGTGCCAGCATGTCCCGGGACAGGGGGCAATCAGGAGCTTTCTTT.

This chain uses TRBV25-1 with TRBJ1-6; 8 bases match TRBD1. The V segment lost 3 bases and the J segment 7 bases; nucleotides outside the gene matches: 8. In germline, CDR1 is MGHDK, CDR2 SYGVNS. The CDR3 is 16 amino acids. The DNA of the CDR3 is TGTGCCAGCAGTGACCCTACAGGGGGAGGCAATTCACCCCTCCACTTT. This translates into CASSDPTGGGNSPLHF.

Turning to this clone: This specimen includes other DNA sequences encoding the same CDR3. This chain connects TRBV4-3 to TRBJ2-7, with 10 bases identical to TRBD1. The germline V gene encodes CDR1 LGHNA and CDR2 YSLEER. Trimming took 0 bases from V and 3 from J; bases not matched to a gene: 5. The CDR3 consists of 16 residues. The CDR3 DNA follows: TGCGCCAGCAGCCAAGATAGCGGACAGGGGGGCTACGAGCAGTACTTC. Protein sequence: CASSQDSGQGGYEQYF.

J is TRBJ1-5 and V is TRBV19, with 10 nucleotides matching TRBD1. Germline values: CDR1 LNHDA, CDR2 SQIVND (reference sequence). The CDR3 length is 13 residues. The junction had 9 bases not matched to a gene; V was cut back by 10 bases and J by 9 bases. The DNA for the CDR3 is TGTGCCACCAGGACAGGGGGGGGCGGGCCCCAGCATTTT. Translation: CATRTGGGGPQHF.

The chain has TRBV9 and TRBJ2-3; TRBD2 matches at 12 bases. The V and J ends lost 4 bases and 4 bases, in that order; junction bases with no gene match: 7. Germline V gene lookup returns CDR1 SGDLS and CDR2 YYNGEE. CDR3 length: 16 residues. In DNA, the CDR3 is TGTGCCAGCAGCATAACCCTAGCGGGGGGGCCAGATACGCAGTATTTT. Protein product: CASSITLAGGPDTQYF.

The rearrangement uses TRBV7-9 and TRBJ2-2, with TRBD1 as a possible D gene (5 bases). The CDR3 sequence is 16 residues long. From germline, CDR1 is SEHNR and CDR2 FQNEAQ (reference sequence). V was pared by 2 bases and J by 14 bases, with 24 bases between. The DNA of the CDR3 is TGTGCCAGCAGCTTATTTCTTCGGGCCCAAGGGGTCGGTCTGTTTTTT. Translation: CASSLFLRAQGVGLFF.

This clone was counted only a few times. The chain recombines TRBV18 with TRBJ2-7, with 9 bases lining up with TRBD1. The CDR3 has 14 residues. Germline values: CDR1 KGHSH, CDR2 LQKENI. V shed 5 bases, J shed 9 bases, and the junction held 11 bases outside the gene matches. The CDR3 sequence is CASSTGTGTTSQYF. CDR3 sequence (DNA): TGTGCCAGCTCAACCGGGACAGGGACTACGTCGCAGTACTTC.

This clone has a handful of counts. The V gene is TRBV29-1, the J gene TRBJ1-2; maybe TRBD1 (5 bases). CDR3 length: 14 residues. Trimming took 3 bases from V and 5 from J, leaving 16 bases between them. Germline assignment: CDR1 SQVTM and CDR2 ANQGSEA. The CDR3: CSVDGVGAKYGYTF. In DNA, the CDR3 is TGCAGCGTTGATGGGGTAGGGGCCAAATATGGCTACACCTTC. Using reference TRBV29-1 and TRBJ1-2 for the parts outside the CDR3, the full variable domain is SAVISQKPSRDICQRGTSLTIQCQVDSQVTMMFWYRQQPGQSLTLIATANQGSEATYESGFVIDKFPISRPNLTFSTLTVSNMSPEDSSIYLCSVDGVGAKYGYTFGSGTRLTVV.

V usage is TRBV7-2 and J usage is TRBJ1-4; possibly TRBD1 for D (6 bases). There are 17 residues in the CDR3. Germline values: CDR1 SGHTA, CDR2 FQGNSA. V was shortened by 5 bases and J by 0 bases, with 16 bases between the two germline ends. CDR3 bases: TGTGCCAGCAGCGACAGGAGCGGTTATGCAACTAATGAAAAACTGTTTTTT. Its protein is CASSDRSGYATNEKLFF.

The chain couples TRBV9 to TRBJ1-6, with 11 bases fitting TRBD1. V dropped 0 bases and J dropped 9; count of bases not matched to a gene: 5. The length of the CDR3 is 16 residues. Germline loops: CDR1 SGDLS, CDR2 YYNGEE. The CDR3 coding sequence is TGTGCCAGCAGCGTAGATTTGGACAGGGGGCGTTCACCCCTCCACTTT. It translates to CASSVDLDRGRSPLHF.